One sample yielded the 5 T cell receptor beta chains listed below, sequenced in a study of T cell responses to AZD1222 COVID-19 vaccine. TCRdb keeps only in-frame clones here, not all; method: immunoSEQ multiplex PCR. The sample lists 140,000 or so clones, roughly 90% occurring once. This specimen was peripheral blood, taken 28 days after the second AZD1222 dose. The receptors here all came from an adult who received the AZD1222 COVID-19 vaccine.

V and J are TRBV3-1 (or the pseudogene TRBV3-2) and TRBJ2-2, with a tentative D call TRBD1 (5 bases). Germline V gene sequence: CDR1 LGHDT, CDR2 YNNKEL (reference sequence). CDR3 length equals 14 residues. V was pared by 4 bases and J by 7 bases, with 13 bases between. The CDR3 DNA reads TGTGCCAGCAGCCCAATGGACAAGAACGGGGAGCTGTTTTTT. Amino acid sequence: CASSPMDKNGELFF.

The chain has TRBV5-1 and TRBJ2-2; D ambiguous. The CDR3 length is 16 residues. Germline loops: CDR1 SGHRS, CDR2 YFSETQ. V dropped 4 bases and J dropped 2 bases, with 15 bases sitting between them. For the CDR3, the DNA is TGCGCCAGCAGCCCGCAAGATGTTAAAAACACCGGGGAGCTGTTTTTT. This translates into CASSPQDVKNTGELFF.

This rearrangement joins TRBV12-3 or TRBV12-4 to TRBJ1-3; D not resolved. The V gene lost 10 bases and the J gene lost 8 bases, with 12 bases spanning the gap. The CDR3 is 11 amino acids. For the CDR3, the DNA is TGTGCCACCGCTCGATTGGACACCATATATTTT. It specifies CATARLDTIYF.

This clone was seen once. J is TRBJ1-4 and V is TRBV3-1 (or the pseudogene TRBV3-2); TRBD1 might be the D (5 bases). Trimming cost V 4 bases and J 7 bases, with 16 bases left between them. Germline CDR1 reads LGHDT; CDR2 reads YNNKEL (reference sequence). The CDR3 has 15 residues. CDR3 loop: CASSPSTGVGEKLFF. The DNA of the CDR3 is TGTGCCAGCAGCCCTTCGACGGGGGTTGGTGAAAAACTGTTTTTT.

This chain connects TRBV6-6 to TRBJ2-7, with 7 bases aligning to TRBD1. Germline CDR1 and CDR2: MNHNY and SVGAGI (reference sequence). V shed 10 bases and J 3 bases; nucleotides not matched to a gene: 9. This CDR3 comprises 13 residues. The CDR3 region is CATVDRALYEQYF. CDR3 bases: TGTGCCACCGTAGACAGGGCCCTCTACGAGCAGTACTTC.